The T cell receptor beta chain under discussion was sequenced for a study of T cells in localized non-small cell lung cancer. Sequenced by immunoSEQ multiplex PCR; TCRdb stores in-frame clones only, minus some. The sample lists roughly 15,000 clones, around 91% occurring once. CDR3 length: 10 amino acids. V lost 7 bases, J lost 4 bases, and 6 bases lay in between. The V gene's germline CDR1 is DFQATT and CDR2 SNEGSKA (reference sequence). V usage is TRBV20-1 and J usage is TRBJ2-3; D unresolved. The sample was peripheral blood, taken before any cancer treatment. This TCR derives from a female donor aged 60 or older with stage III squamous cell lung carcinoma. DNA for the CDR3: TGCAGTGTTATTTCAGATACGCAGTATTTT. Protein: CSVISDTQYF.